This TCR beta chain was observed in a study of cytomegalovirus exposure and HLA in healthy donors. Study details: The roughly 120 validation repertoires and the roughly 670 first-cohort repertoires shared a platform, a later analysis reported.

General study results and limits: According to the study, about 180 TCR beta chains were cytomegalovirus-associated. The dataset shows that most TCR sequences were rare, while some public TCRs occurred in many donors. In vitro assays verified that a few CMV-associated chains recognized CMV antigens specifically.

The CDR3 length is 13 residues. V was trimmed by 1 base and J by 3 bases, leaving 7 bases between them. Per germline, CDR1 GTSNPN and CDR2 SVGIG (reference sequence). Concerning this clone: Its antigen is as yet unknown. The same CDR3 can be traced to other DNA sequences in this sample.

Assay used: immunoSEQ multiplex PCR; TCRdb lists only in-frame clones, some missing. The sample carries approximately 110,000 clones, 88% recorded once. Sequencing was performed on PBMCs. J is TRBJ1-5 and V is TRBV30; D gene uncertain. The origin of this receptor is a woman between 18 and 30 years old in good health and CMV-seronegative. CDR3 in DNA: TGTGCCTGGAGTGCAGGCTCCAATCAGCCCCAGCATTTT. It specifies CAWSAGSNQPQHF. The whole variable domain, remainder taken from reference TRBV30 and TRBJ1-5, is SQTIHQWPATLVQPVGSPLSLECTVEGTSNPNLYWYRQAAGRGLQLLFYSVGIGQISSEVPQNLSASRPQDRQFILSSKKLLLSDSGFYLCAWSAGSNQPQHFGDGTRLSIL.